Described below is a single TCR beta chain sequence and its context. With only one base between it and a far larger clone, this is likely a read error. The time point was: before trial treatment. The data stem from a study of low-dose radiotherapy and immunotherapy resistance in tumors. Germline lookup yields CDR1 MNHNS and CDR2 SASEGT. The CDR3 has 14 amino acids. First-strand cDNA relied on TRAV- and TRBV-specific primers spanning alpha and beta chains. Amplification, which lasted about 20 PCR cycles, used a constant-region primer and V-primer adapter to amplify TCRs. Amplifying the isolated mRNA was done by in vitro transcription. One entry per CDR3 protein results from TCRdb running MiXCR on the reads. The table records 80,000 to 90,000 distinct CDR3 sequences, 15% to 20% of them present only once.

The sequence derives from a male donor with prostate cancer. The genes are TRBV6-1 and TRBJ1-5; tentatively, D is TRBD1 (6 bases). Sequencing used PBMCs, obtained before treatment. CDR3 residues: CASSRGKGNQPQNF. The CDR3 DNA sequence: TGTGCCAGCAGCAGGGGCAAGGGGAATCAGCCCCAGAATTTT.